Listed here are 17 T cell receptor beta chains from one sample, sequenced in a study. Using its own MiXCR run on the RT-PCR reads, TCRdb lists one record per CDR3 protein. The data hold hundreds of thousands of distinct CDR3 sequences, with 11% to 15% observed a single time. Sequenced material: memory CD4+ T cells from blood. These receptors originate from a female donor in good health, serving as a healthy control.

Notes on this clonotype: A much larger clone differs by one base, so this may be a read error. V usage is TRBV29-1 and J usage is TRBJ2-1; 11 bases agree with TRBD2. Germline CDR1 SQVTM, CDR2 ANQGSEA. The CDR3 is 13 residues long. CDR3 in amino acids: CSDRLAGPNEEFF. The CDR3 nucleotides read TGCAGCGACAGACTAGCGGGGCCGAATGAGGAGTTCTTC.

Details on this clonotype: A read error may produce the germline difference seen at one junction end. In DNA form, the CDR3 reads TGCGCCAGCAGCTTGGGAATGGTAGGCACCCGGGAGCTGTTTTTT. This codes for CASSLGMVGTRELFF. The chain recombines TRBV5-1 with TRBJ2-2, with D unclear. This CDR3 comprises 15 residues. Germline V gene data show CDR1 as SGHRS and CDR2 as YFSETQ.

The chain employs TRBV27 and TRBJ1-3; 7 positions match TRBD1. Germline CDR1 and CDR2: MNHEY and SMNVEV (reference sequence). Trimming took 6 bases from V and 4 from J; bases not matched to a gene: 12. The CDR3 has 16 residues. The CDR3 region is CASSKTRTGSGNTIYF. CDR3 DNA: TGTGCCAGCAGCAAAACAAGGACAGGATCCGGAAACACCATATATTTT.

The V and J genes are TRBV12-3 or TRBV12-4 and TRBJ2-5, with TRBD1 identical over 7 bases. V lost 3 bases to trimming and J lost 3 bases; unmatched junction nucleotides: 1. The CDR3 sequence is 13 residues long. CDR3 coding DNA: TGTGCCAGCAGTTTGGGGACAGAAGAGACCCAGTACTTC. This encodes CASSLGTEETQYF.

This clonotype was found many times. The V gene is TRBV27, the J gene TRBJ1-5; 10 positions match TRBD1. CDR3 length equals 13 residues. J lost 4 bases, V lost 8 bases, and 2 bases had no gene match. Per germline, CDR1 MNHEY and CDR2 SMNVEV (reference sequence). The CDR3 is CASGQGVNQPQHF. The CDR3 nucleotides read TGTGCCAGCGGACAGGGGGTTAATCAGCCCCAGCATTTT.

This clonotype was detected many times. V is TRBV20-1 and J is TRBJ1-1; D remains unclear. V shed 4 bases and J shed 0 bases, with 9 bases lying between them. The CDR3 is made up of 13 amino acids. Germline V gene lookup returns CDR1 DFQATT and CDR2 SNEGSKA (reference sequence). CDR3 nucleotide sequence: TGCAGTGCTATAGGCACCATGAACACTGAAGCTTTCTTT. Amino acid sequence: CSAIGTMNTEAFF.

V usage is TRBV6-5 and J usage is TRBJ2-7; D gene uncertain. The germline CDR1 and CDR2 sequences are MNHEY and SVGAGI. The CDR3 has 16 residues. The germline V and J ends were trimmed by 5 bases and 5 bases, with 22 bases remaining between them. The CDR3 reads CASSKLGGELVDEQYF. The CDR3 coding sequence is TGTGCCAGCAGTAAACTGGGCGGAGAATTGGTCGACGAGCAGTACTTC.

This clonotype was found a few times. J is TRBJ2-4 and V is TRBV5-1; D is tentatively TRBD1 or TRBD2 (5 bases each). Germline CDR1 SGHRS, CDR2 YFSETQ. V lost 2 bases and J 10 bases, leaving 16 bases between the germline ends. The CDR3 runs to 14 residues. This CDR3 is CASSFQGQGEIQYF. As DNA, the CDR3 is TGCGCCAGCAGCTTTCAGGGCCAGGGAGAAATTCAGTACTTC.

This clonotype showed up just a few times. The V and J genes are TRBV5-6 and TRBJ1-4; 7 bases map to TRBD1. Germline CDR1 is SGHDT and CDR2 is YYEEEE. V was pared by 4 bases and J by 2 bases, with 5 bases of the junction left unmatched. This CDR3 region has 15 residues. CDR3 sequence (DNA): TGTGCCAGCAGCCAAATGACAGGGACTAATGAAAAACTGTTTTTT. This translates into CASSQMTGTNEKLFF.

V usage is TRBV28 and J usage is TRBJ2-7; D not certain. Trimming shortened V by 3 bases and J by 8 bases, and 11 bases separated the two germline ends. This CDR3 contains 12 residues. Germline V gene lookup returns CDR1 MDHEN and CDR2 SYDVKM. The CDR3 region is CASSLLSTKQYF. The CDR3 region has the DNA TGTGCCAGCAGTTTGCTCTCTACGAAGCAGTACTTC.

The chain joins TRBV19 to TRBJ1-5; 8 bases are shared with TRBD1. The germline gives CDR1 LNHDA, CDR2 SQIVND (reference sequence). This CDR3 has 14 residues. The V gene end was trimmed by 9 bases and the J gene end by 4 bases; junction bases not matched to a gene: 8. CDR3 protein: CASDRGDGNQPQHF. The CDR3 bases are TGTGCCAGCGACAGGGGCGACGGAAATCAGCCCCAGCATTTT.

The sample holds a few counts of this clonotype. This sequence joins TRBV18 and TRBJ2-7; TRBD1 matches at 8 bases. The CDR3 has 15 residues. V trimming: 5 bases; J trimming: 3 bases; junction bases outside the gene matches: 9. CDR1 and CDR2 from the germline V gene are KGHSH and LQKENI. The CDR3 sequence: CASSARQGIFYEQYF. The CDR3 nucleotides read TGTGCCAGCTCAGCTCGACAGGGGATCTTCTACGAGCAGTACTTC.

J is TRBJ1-1 and V is TRBV3-1; TRBD1 agrees at 7 bases. From germline, CDR1 is LGHDT and CDR2 YNNKEL (reference sequence). The V and J ends lost 5 bases and 1 base, in that order; junction bases with no gene match: 19. The CDR3 is 19 amino acids. In DNA form, the CDR3 reads TGTGCCAGCAGCACCCAAGACTCAGGGGGGCTACGCAGGAACACTGAAGCTTTCTTT. Translated, it gives CASSTQDSGGLRRNTEAFF. Supplemented by reference TRBV3-1 and TRBJ1-1, the full variable domain reads DTAVSQTPKYLVTQMGNDKSIKCEQNLGHDTMYWYKQDSKKFLKIMFSYNNKELIINETVPNRFSPKSPDKAHLNLHINSLELGDSAVYFCASSTQDSGGLRRNTEAFFGQGTRLTVV.

There are a few counts of this clonotype. The chain combines TRBV7-3 with TRBJ2-2; 10 nucleotides align to TRBD2. CDR1 and CDR2 from the germline V gene are SGHTA and FQGTGA. The CDR3 sequence is 17 residues long. The J segment lost 6 bases and the V segment lost 6 bases, leaving 13 bases of the junction unmatched. In DNA form, the CDR3 reads TGTGCCAGCAGTTTCCACGGCCCTAGCGGGAGTCCCGGGGAGCTGTTTTTT. This encodes CASSFHGPSGSPGELFF.

The chain recombines TRBV12-3 or TRBV12-4 with TRBJ1-6; TRBD1 aligns across 11 bases. J gave up 9 bases and V 3 bases, and 4 bases lay outside the gene matches. The CDR3 is 15 residues long. CDR3 sequence: CASSLGTGGSSPLHF. For the CDR3, the DNA is TGTGCCAGCAGTTTGGGGACAGGGGGAAGTTCACCCCTCCACTTT.

The sample holds a few counts of this clonotype. CDR3 coding DNA: TGCAGTGCTAGAGCAATAGCGGGAGGGATCTACGAGCAGTACTTC. Its protein product is CSARAIAGGIYEQYF. The chain has TRBV20-1 and TRBJ2-7, with 11 bases that match TRBD2. The germline CDR1 and CDR2 sequences are DFQATT and SNEGSKA (reference sequence). The V gene end was trimmed by 1 base and the J gene end by 3 bases; junction bases not matched to a gene: 5. The CDR3 loop spans 15 amino acids.

The chain couples TRBV2 to TRBJ2-3, with a possible D match to TRBD1 (6 bases). Trimming took 2 bases from V and 2 from J, leaving 11 bases between them. Germline V gives CDR1 SNHLY, CDR2 FYNNEI. This CDR3 comprises 15 residues. The DNA for the CDR3 is TGTGCCAGCAGTGAACAGGGGACCACCACAGATACGCAGTATTTT. Residues: CASSEQGTTTDTQYF.